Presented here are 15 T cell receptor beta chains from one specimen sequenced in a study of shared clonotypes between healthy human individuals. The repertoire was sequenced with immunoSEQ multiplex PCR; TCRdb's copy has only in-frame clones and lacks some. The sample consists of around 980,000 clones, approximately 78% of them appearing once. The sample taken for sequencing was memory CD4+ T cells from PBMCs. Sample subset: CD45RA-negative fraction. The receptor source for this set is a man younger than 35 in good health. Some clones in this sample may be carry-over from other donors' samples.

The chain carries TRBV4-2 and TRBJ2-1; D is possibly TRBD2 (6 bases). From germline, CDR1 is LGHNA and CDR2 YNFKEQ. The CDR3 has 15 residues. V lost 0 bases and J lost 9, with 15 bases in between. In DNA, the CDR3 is TGTGCCAGCAGCCAAGATCCCACGCGGGGCGTTGAGCAGTTCTTC. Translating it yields CASSQDPTRGVEQFF.

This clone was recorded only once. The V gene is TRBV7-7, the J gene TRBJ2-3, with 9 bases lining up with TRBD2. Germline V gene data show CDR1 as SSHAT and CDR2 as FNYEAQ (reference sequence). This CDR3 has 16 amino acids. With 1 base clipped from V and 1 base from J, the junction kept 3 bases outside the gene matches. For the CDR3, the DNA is TGTGCCAGCAGCTTAGTACTAGCGGGTGGCACAGATACGCAGTATTTT. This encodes CASSLVLAGGTDTQYF.

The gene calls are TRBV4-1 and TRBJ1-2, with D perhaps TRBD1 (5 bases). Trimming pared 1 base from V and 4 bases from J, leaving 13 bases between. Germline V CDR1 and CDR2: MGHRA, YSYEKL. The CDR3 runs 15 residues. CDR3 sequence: CASSQGGGLGYGYTF. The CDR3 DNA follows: TGCGCCAGCAGCCAAGGGGGGGGGTTGGGCTATGGCTACACCTTC.

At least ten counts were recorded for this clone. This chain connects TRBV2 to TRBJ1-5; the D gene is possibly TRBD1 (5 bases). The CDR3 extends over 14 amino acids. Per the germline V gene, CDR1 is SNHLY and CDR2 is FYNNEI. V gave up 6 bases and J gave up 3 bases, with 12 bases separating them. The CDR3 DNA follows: TGTGCCAGCAGACGGACAAACAACAATCAGCCCCAGCATTTT. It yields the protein CASRRTNNNQPQHF.

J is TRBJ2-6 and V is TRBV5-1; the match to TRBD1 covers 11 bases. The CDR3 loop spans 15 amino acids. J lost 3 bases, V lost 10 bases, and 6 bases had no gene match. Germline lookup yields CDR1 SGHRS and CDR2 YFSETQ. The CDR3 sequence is CASGQGEDGANVLTF. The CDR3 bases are TGCGCCTCGGGACAGGGGGAGGATGGGGCCAACGTCCTGACTTTC.

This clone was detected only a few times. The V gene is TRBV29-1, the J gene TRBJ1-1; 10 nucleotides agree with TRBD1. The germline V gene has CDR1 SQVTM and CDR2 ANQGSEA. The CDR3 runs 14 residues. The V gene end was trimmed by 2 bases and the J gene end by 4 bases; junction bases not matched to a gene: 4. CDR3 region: CSVEPRQGATEAFF. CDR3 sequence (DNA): TGCAGCGTTGAACCGAGACAGGGGGCCACTGAAGCTTTCTTT.

The CDR3 sequence is CASSLFYGRTWQTQYF. The CDR3 region has the DNA TGTGCCAGCAGCTTGTTTTACGGGAGGACGTGGCAGACCCAGTACTTC. The V and J genes are TRBV5-5 and TRBJ2-5, with 7 positions matching TRBD2. Unmatched junction bases numbered 12, after V lost 1 base and J lost 6 bases. CDR1 is SGHKS and CDR2 is YYEKEE in the germline V gene (reference sequence). This CDR3 has 16 amino acids.

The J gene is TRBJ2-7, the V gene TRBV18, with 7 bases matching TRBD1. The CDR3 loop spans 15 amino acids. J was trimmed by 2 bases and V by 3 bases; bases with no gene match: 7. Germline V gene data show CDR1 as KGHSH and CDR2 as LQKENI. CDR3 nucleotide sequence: TGTGCCAGCTCACCTTTGAAGGGGGCAACCTACGAGCAGTACTTC. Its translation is CASSPLKGATYEQYF.

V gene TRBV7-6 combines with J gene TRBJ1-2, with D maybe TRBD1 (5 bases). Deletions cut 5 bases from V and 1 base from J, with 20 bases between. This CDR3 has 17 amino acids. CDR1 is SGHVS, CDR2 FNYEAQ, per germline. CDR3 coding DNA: TGTGCCAGCAGCGCCCGGGACGGGAGAAACCTTAACTATGGCTACACCTTC. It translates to CASSARDGRNLNYGYTF.

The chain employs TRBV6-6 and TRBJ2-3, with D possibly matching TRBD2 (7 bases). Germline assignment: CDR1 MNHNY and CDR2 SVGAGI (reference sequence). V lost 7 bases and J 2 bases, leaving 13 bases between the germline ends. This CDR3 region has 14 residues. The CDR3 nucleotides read TGTGCCAGCAAGGACCGGGGGGCCACAGATACGCAGTATTTT. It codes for CASKDRGATDTQYF.

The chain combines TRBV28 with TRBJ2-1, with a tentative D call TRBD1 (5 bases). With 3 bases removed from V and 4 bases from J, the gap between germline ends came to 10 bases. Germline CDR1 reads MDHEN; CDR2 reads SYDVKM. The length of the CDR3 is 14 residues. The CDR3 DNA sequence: TGTGCCAGCAGTTTCGTGGACACGTACAATGAGCAGTTCTTC. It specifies CASSFVDTYNEQFF.

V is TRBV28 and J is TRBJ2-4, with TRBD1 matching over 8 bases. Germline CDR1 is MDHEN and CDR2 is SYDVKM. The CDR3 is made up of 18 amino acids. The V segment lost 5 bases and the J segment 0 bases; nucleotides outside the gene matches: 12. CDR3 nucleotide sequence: TGTGCCAGCAGTCTGACAGGGGACTTTGAGCTAGCCAAAAACATTCAGTACTTC. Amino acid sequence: CASSLTGDFELAKNIQYF. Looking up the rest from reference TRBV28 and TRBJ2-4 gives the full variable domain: DVKVTQSSRYLVKRTGEKVFLECVQDMDHENMFWYRQDPGLGLRLIYFSYDVKMKEKGDIPEGYSVSREKKERFSLILESASTNQTSMYLCASSLTGDFELAKNIQYFGAGTRLSVL.

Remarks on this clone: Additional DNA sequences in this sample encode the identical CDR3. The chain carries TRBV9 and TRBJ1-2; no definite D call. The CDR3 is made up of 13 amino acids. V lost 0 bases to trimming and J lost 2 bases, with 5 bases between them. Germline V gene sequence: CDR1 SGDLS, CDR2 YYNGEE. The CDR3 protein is CASSVDSNYGYTF. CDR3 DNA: TGTGCCAGCAGCGTAGACTCAAACTATGGCTACACCTTC.

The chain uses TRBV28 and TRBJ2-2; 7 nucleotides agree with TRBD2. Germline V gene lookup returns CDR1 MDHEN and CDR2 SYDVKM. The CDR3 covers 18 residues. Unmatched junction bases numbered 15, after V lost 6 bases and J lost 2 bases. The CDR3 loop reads CASRSTTAGRANTGELFF. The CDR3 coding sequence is TGTGCCAGCAGATCCACCACAGCGGGGAGGGCTAACACCGGGGAGCTGTTTTTT.

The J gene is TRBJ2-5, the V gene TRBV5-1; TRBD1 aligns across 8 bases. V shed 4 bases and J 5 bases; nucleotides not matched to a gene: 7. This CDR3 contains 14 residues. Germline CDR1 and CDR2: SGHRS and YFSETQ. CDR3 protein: CASSPGGFEETQYF. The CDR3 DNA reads TGCGCCAGCAGCCCAGGGGGCTTCGAGGAGACCCAGTACTTC.